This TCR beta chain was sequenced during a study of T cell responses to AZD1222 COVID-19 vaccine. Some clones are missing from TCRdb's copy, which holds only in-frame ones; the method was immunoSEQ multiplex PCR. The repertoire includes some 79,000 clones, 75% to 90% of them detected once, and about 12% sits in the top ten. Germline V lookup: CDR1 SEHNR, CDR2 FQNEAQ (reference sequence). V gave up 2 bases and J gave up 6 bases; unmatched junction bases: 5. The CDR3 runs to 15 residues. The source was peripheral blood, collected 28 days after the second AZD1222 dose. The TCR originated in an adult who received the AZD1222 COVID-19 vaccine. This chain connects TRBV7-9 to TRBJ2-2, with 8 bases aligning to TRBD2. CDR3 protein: CASSLSGLASGELFF. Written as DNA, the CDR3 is TGTGCCAGCAGCTTAAGCGGACTAGCCTCCGGGGAGCTGTTTTTT. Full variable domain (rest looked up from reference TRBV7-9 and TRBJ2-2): DTGVSQNPRHKITKRGQNVTFRCDPISEHNRLYWYRQTLGQGPEFLTYFQNEAQLEKSRLLSDRFSAERPKGSFSTLEIQRTEQGDSAMYLCASSLSGLASGELFFGEGSRLTVL.